The 28 T cell receptor beta chains reported below all come from one sample, sequenced in a study of blood T cell repertoires in COVID-19. TCRdb's table, derived via immunoSEQ multiplex PCR, lists solely in-frame clones and lacks some. The sample includes some 160,000 clones, 83% seen only once; the top ten take about 2%. Specimen: peripheral blood. The source is a woman older than 75 with acute or convalescent COVID-19.

This chain links TRBV7-2 with TRBJ1-4; 9 nucleotides agree with TRBD1. After removal of 4 bases from V and 10 bases from J, the junction contained 10 bases not matched to a gene. This CDR3 has 15 amino acids. Germline loops: CDR1 SGHTA, CDR2 FQGNSA. This CDR3 reads CASSSNRDRDGKLFF. The CDR3 DNA is TGTGCCAGCAGCTCTAACCGGGACAGGGATGGAAAACTGTTTTTT.

This CDR3 is CASSGTVGNVLTF. The CDR3 coding sequence is TGTGCCAGCAGCGGGACAGTGGGCAACGTCCTGACTTTC. J is TRBJ2-6 and V is TRBV9, with D possibly TRBD1 on 6 matching bases. In germline, CDR1 is SGDLS, CDR2 YYNGEE. This CDR3 comprises 13 residues. V was clipped by 3 bases and J by 9 bases, with 10 bases between them.

The chain has TRBV30 and TRBJ2-5; maybe TRBD2 (5 bases). The CDR3 contains 10 residues. Germline assignment: CDR1 GTSNPN and CDR2 SVGIG (reference sequence). V was clipped by 5 bases and J by 4 bases, with 5 bases between them. CDR3 coding DNA: TGTGCCTGGGGGAGAGAGACCCAGTACTTC. This translates into CAWGRETQYF.

The chain couples TRBV10-3 to TRBJ2-7, with TRBD2 identical over 11 bases. The CDR3 is 14 residues long. J was trimmed by 6 bases and V by 3 bases; bases with no gene match: 4. Germline V CDR1 and CDR2: ENHRY, SYGVKD. CDR3 bases: TGTGCCATCAGTGAACGGGGACTAGCGGCCGAGCAGTACTTC. Translated, it gives CAISERGLAAEQYF.

This sequence joins TRBV6-5 and TRBJ1-3, with D perhaps matching TRBD1 (6 bases). The CDR3 covers 15 residues. V lost 2 bases and J 4 bases, leaving 12 bases between the germline ends. The germline CDR1 and CDR2 sequences are MNHEY and SVGAGI. CDR3 DNA: TGTGCCAGCAGTTACCCGGACAGTCCAGGAAACACCATATATTTT. Protein product: CASSYPDSPGNTIYF.

This clone was counted a few times. The V gene is TRBV11-2, the J gene TRBJ1-2, with D perhaps matching TRBD1 (5 bases). Germline CDR1 reads SGHAT; CDR2 reads FQNNGV. This CDR3 has 14 amino acids. The ends were cut back, 2 bases at V and 5 bases at J, with 12 bases in the middle. Here the CDR3 DNA reads TGTGCCAGCAGCTTATGGGCAGGGCTATATGGCTACACCTTC. Translating it yields CASSLWAGLYGYTF.

The chain couples TRBV5-1 to TRBJ2-7; 9 bases are a match to TRBD2. The CDR3 is 15 amino acids. Germline assignment: CDR1 SGHRS and CDR2 YFSETQ. Germline trimming cut 3 bases from V and 2 bases from J; bases unmatched to any gene: 6. The CDR3 region has the DNA TGCGCCAGCAGCTCCGGACTAGCGACCACCTACGAGCAGTACTTC. It codes for CASSSGLATTYEQYF.

The chain links TRBV11-2 to TRBJ1-1; tentatively, D is TRBD1 (5 bases). Per the germline V gene, CDR1 is SGHAT and CDR2 is FQNNGV. CDR3 length: 15 amino acids. Between the trimmed V and J ends, which lost 0 bases and 1 base, there was a span of 9 bases. CDR3 residues: CASSLERTTNTEAFF. The CDR3, as DNA: TGTGCCAGCAGCTTAGAGCGGACAACGAACACTGAAGCTTTCTTT.

V and J are TRBV11-2 and TRBJ1-1; D ambiguous. The V end lost 1 base, the J end lost 3 bases, and 6 bases lay between the germline ends. Germline CDR1 is SGHAT and CDR2 is FQNNGV. The length of the CDR3 is 13 residues. The chain's CDR3 is CASSLVPDTEAFF. As DNA, the CDR3 is TGTGCCAGCAGCTTAGTCCCGGACACTGAAGCTTTCTTT.

The chain employs TRBV18 and TRBJ2-3; D perhaps matches TRBD1 (6 bases). Looked up from germline, CDR1 is KGHSH and CDR2 is LQKENI. V lost 6 bases and J 2 bases, leaving 15 bases between the germline ends. The length of the CDR3 is 15 residues. The CDR3 coding sequence is TGTGCCAGCTCGGAACAGGGCCCTTACACAGATACGCAGTATTTT. Protein: CASSEQGPYTDTQYF.

The genes are TRBV6-5 and TRBJ2-7; D is perhaps TRBD2 (6 bases). Looked up from germline, CDR1 is MNHEY and CDR2 is SVGAGI. The V end was cut by 6 bases, the J end by 4 bases, with 16 bases between. The CDR3 is made up of 14 amino acids. The CDR3 here is CASSRDSGPYEQYF. In DNA form, the CDR3 reads TGTGCCAGCAGCCGGGACTCCGGCCCTTACGAGCAGTACTTC.

The rearrangement uses TRBV6-2 or TRBV6-3 and TRBJ2-7; TRBD1 is a possible D gene (6 bases). CDR3 length equals 14 residues. Trimming took off 4 bases at V and 6 bases at J, with 16 bases between the two ends. CDR1 MNHEY and CDR2 SVGEGT come from the germline V gene. The CDR3 reads CASSWNRQVSEQYF. In DNA form, the CDR3 reads TGTGCCAGCAGTTGGAATCGACAGGTCTCCGAGCAGTACTTC.

The V call is TRBV10-3, the J call TRBJ2-5; TRBD2 matches at 9 bases. V was pared by 0 bases and J by 1 base, with 6 bases of the junction left unmatched. The CDR3 is made up of 17 amino acids. Germline assignment: CDR1 ENHRY and CDR2 SYGVKD. As DNA, the CDR3 is TGTGCCATCAGTGAGTCGGGGAGGCGGGGGGGCCAAGAGACCCAGTACTTC. It codes for CAISESGRRGGQETQYF.

The rearrangement links TRBV10-1 to TRBJ2-1, with 8 bases that match TRBD2. Germline V gene sequence: CDR1 WNHNN, CDR2 SYGVQD (reference sequence). Trimming removed 3 bases from V and 8 bases from J; junction bases left unmatched: 6. The CDR3 contains 14 residues. CDR3 loop: CASSDLAGGDEQFF. Here the CDR3 DNA reads TGCGCCAGCAGTGATCTAGCGGGTGGCGATGAGCAGTTCTTC.

The chain links TRBV6-2 or TRBV6-3 to TRBJ1-5; D remains ambiguous. This CDR3 has 13 amino acids. Germline CDR1 and CDR2: MNHEY and SVGEGT. Trimming shortened V by 2 bases and J by 7 bases, and 9 bases separated the two germline ends. The CDR3 region is CASSYEFRQPQHF. For the CDR3, the DNA is TGTGCCAGCAGTTACGAGTTCCGGCAGCCCCAGCATTTT.

V gene TRBV12-5 combines with J gene TRBJ1-5; D ambiguous. Germline V CDR1 and CDR2: LGHNT, FRNRAP. V was cut by 6 bases and J by 3 bases, with 12 bases left in between. This CDR3 region has 14 residues. The CDR3 sequence: CASGSALDNQPQHF. In DNA form, the CDR3 reads TGTGCTAGTGGCAGCGCCTTGGACAATCAGCCCCAGCATTTT. The full variable domain, in which reference TRBV12-5 and TRBJ1-5 provide the parts outside the CDR3, is DARVTQTPRHKVTEMGQEVTMRCQPILGHNTVFWYRQTMMQGLELLAYFRNRAPLDDSGMPKDRFSAEMPDATLATLKIQPSEPRDSAVYFCASGSALDNQPQHFGDGTRLSIL.

This chain uses TRBV2 with TRBJ1-2; TRBD1 might be the D (6 bases). Germline V gene data show CDR1 as SNHLY and CDR2 as FYNNEI. The CDR3 length is 14 residues. V lost 3 bases and J lost 7, with 15 bases in between. CDR3 nucleotide sequence: TGTGCCAGCAGTGAGGGGCGGGGGGCGCGTGGCTACACCTTC. Amino acid sequence: CASSEGRGARGYTF. Variable domain in full (rest from reference TRBV2 and TRBJ1-2): EPEVTQTPSHQVTQMGQEVILRCVPISNHLYFYWYRQILGQKVEFLVSFYNNEISEKSEIFDDQFSVERPDGSNFTLKIRSTKLEDSAMYFCASSEGRGARGYTFGSGTRLTVV.

This rearrangement joins TRBV6-2 or TRBV6-3 to TRBJ1-1; 7 bases map to TRBD1. CDR1 and CDR2 from the germline V gene are MNHEY and SVGEGT. J was trimmed by 1 base and V by 5 bases; bases with no gene match: 13. CDR3 length: 17 amino acids. The CDR3 DNA is TGTGCCAGCAGTCCAGGGGGTCTGGCATGGGCGAACACTGAAGCTTTCTTT. Translated: CASSPGGLAWANTEAFF.

The rearrangement links TRBV7-2 to TRBJ1-4, with 8 bases aligning to TRBD1. CDR1 and CDR2 (germline): SGHTA, FQGNSA. The CDR3 loop spans 14 amino acids. J was trimmed by 8 bases and V by 2 bases; bases with no gene match: 4. The CDR3 is CASSLSGGKEKLFF. CDR3 coding DNA: TGTGCCAGCAGCTTATCAGGGGGCAAGGAAAAACTGTTTTTT.

As DNA, the CDR3 is TGTGCCAGCAGCCCAGACAAGACTAGCGGGGGTAAGCAGTTCTTC. It translates to CASSPDKTSGGKQFF. The J gene is TRBJ2-1, the V gene TRBV3-1 (or the pseudogene TRBV3-2); 12 nucleotides align to TRBD2. This CDR3 has 15 residues. With V trimmed by 4 bases and J by 11 bases, 9 bases remained unmatched. Germline assignment: CDR1 LGHDT and CDR2 YNNKEL (reference sequence).

This rearrangement joins TRBV27 to TRBJ1-1; no clear D gene. The germline CDR1 and CDR2 sequences are MNHEY and SMNVEV (reference sequence). V lost 6 bases to trimming and J lost 5 bases, with 10 bases between them. The CDR3 is made up of 12 amino acids. In DNA, the CDR3 is TGTGCCAGCAGAGCAGGAGGGACTGAAGCTTTCTTT. It is translated as CASRAGGTEAFF.

CDR3 sequence: CASSLGGTGNHEQYF. In DNA form, the CDR3 reads TGTGCCAGCAGTTTAGGTGGGACAGGGAACCACGAGCAGTACTTC. The chain couples TRBV27 to TRBJ2-7, with TRBD1 matching over 9 bases. CDR1 is MNHEY and CDR2 is SMNVEV in the germline V gene (reference sequence). The CDR3 covers 15 residues. V lost 2 bases to trimming and J lost 5 bases; unmatched junction nucleotides: 7.

This clone was detected once. The chain has TRBV6-6 and TRBJ2-7; 7 bases are a match to TRBD2. V trimming: 3 bases; J trimming: 4 bases; junction bases outside the gene matches: 6. The germline gives CDR1 MNHNY, CDR2 SVGAGI (reference sequence). The CDR3 is 14 amino acids. CDR3 sequence reads: CASSYRDYDYEQYF. CDR3 in DNA: TGTGCCAGCAGTTATCGGGACTACGATTACGAGCAGTACTTC.

The rearrangement uses TRBV19 and TRBJ2-5; 11 bases match TRBD2. Germline CDR1 LNHDA, CDR2 SQIVND (reference sequence). This CDR3 is 16 amino acids long. Losses at the gene ends were 1 base for V and 0 bases for J; bases not matched to a gene: 1. CDR3 region: CASSIGLAGNQETQYF. The CDR3 nucleotides read TGTGCCAGTAGTATAGGACTAGCGGGGAACCAAGAGACCCAGTACTTC.

This chain links TRBV19 with TRBJ1-3; no reliable D call. Germline lookup yields CDR1 LNHDA and CDR2 SQIVND (reference sequence). Trimming stripped 6 bases from V and 2 bases from J, with 8 bases between. The CDR3 loop spans 13 amino acids. For the CDR3, the DNA is TGTGCCAGTAGGGTGGCAGCTGGAAACACCATATATTTT. Residues: CASRVAAGNTIYF.

The V call is TRBV12-3 or TRBV12-4, the J call TRBJ2-2; D is uncertain. Between the trimmed V and J ends, which lost 5 bases and 6 bases, there was a span of 10 bases. The CDR3 runs to 13 residues. In DNA form, the CDR3 reads TGTGCCAGCAGTACTGGTCGCGCCGGGGAGCTGTTTTTT. Translating gives CASSTGRAGELFF.

J is TRBJ1-2 and V is TRBV5-4; D uncertain. CDR1 is SGHNT, CDR2 YYREEE, per germline (reference sequence). The V end lost 0 bases, the J end lost 4 bases, and 7 bases lay between the germline ends. The CDR3 sequence is 13 residues long. The CDR3 loop reads CASSLEEGYGYTF. The CDR3 DNA reads TGTGCCAGCAGCTTGGAGGAGGGCTATGGCTACACCTTC.

V usage is TRBV18 and J usage is TRBJ2-2; 9 nucleotides line up with TRBD1. CDR1 is KGHSH, CDR2 LQKENI, per germline. V shed 3 bases, J shed 5 bases, and the junction held 4 bases outside the gene matches. The CDR3 is 15 amino acids. CDR3 amino acids: CASSPTGTGTGELFF. The CDR3 DNA follows: TGTGCCAGCTCACCTACTGGGACAGGGACCGGGGAGCTGTTTTTT.